Presented here are 22 T cell receptor beta chains from one specimen sequenced in a study of cytomegalovirus exposure and HLA in healthy donors. Amplification used 60 Vbeta primers and 13 Jbeta primers. TCRdb's copy holds only in-frame clones and misses some; the assay was immunoSEQ multiplex PCR. Of some 140,000 clones in the sample, 75% to 85% were seen once. Sequenced sample: PBMCs. The origin of the receptors is a female donor in good health and CMV-seropositive.

V is TRBV9 and J is TRBJ2-5; no clear D gene. Trimming stripped 4 bases from V and 3 bases from J, with 19 bases between. CDR1 and CDR2 (germline): SGDLS, YYNGEE. This CDR3 spans 16 amino acids. For the CDR3, the DNA is TGTGCCAGCAGCTCCTTTTACCGCGACACGAAAGAGACCCAGTACTTC. It specifies CASSSFYRDTKETQYF.

V is TRBV5-6 and J is TRBJ2-7; weak D call: TRBD2 (5 bases). The germline gives CDR1 SGHDT, CDR2 YYEEEE. The V end was cut by 2 bases, the J end by 0 bases, with 12 bases between. This CDR3 region has 15 residues. CDR3 region: CASSLADLSSYEQYF. Written as DNA, the CDR3 is TGTGCCAGCAGCTTAGCGGACTTATCCTCCTACGAGCAGTACTTC.

The chain uses TRBV18 and TRBJ2-1; 14 positions agree with TRBD2. The CDR3 is 16 residues long. Trimming took 3 bases from V and 9 from J; bases not matched to a gene: 7. The germline V gene has CDR1 KGHSH and CDR2 LQKENI. CDR3 residues: CASSPAGLAGEGEQFF. The DNA of the CDR3 is TGTGCCAGCTCACCGGCGGGACTAGCGGGAGAGGGTGAGCAGTTCTTC.

The rearrangement links TRBV6-5 to TRBJ2-3; D is perhaps TRBD2 (5 bases). CDR3 size: 15 residues. From germline, CDR1 is MNHEY and CDR2 SVGAGI. V lost 3 bases, J lost 1 base, and 11 bases lay in between. The CDR3 sequence is CASSYFARGTDTQYF. CDR3 DNA: TGTGCCAGCAGTTATTTTGCGCGGGGCACAGATACGCAGTATTTT.

The rearrangement joins TRBV28 to TRBJ2-2, with TRBD2 matching over 11 bases. This CDR3 has 14 residues. Per the germline V gene, CDR1 is MDHEN and CDR2 is SYDVKM. Trimming at V came to 9 bases and at J to 9 bases, leaving 9 bases not matched to a gene. CDR3 sequence: CASKTSGGFRELFF. CDR3 coding DNA: TGTGCCAGTAAAACTAGCGGGGGTTTCCGGGAGCTGTTTTTT. The full variable domain, with the rest looked up from reference TRBV28 and TRBJ2-2, is DVKVTQSSRYLVKRTGEKVFLECVQDMDHENMFWYRQDPGLGLRLIYFSYDVKMKEKGDIPEGYSVSREKKERFSLILESASTNQTSMYLCASKTSGGFRELFFGEGSRLTVL.

The chain recombines TRBV30 with TRBJ2-7; TRBD1 is a possible D gene (6 bases). Trimming removed 5 bases from V and 4 bases from J, with 24 bases in between. The V gene's germline CDR1 is GTSNPN and CDR2 SVGIG (reference sequence). This CDR3 region has 16 residues. CDR3 amino acids: CAWRTTGNLLRYEQYF. The CDR3 region has the DNA TGTGCCTGGCGAACCACAGGGAACCTTCTACGGTACGAGCAGTACTTC.

The chain is built from TRBV10-3 and TRBJ2-5; 8 nucleotides match TRBD2. V gave up 3 bases and J gave up 2 bases; unmatched junction bases: 2. The germline gives CDR1 ENHRY, CDR2 SYGVKD. This CDR3 has 14 residues. Here the CDR3 reads CAISDAGGQETQYF. CDR3 in DNA: TGTGCCATCAGTGATGCGGGAGGTCAAGAGACCCAGTACTTC.

The V and J genes are TRBV5-1 and TRBJ2-7; 7 positions match TRBD2. In germline, CDR1 is SGHRS, CDR2 YFSETQ. The CDR3 has 14 amino acids. J gave up 4 bases and V 2 bases, and 6 bases lay outside the gene matches. Here the CDR3 DNA reads TGCGCCAGCAGCTTCGGCGGGAGTGGGTACGAGCAGTACTTC. Translation gives CASSFGGSGYEQYF.

This clone occurred once. The V gene is TRBV23-1, the J gene TRBJ2-2; D is undetermined. TRBV23-1 is assigned to the ORF class and has an uncertain function. CDR3 length equals 16 residues. The germline V and J ends were trimmed by 2 bases and 4 bases, with 14 bases remaining between them. CDR3 residues: CASSQVKCFCTGELFF. CDR3 nucleotide sequence: TGCGCCAGCAGTCAAGTTAAATGTTTTTGCACCGGGGAGCTGTTTTTT.

J is TRBJ2-5 and V is TRBV6-5; 8 positions match TRBD1. The J call is doubtful: the DNA matches TRBJ2-7 better. Germline values: CDR1 MNHEY, CDR2 SVGAGI. The CDR3 extends over 13 amino acids. The CDR3 DNA follows: TGTGCTACAACCGACAGGGGCTCCTACGAGCAGTACTTC. Translation: CATTDRGSYEQYF.

The V gene is TRBV7-9, the J gene TRBJ1-2, with 10 positions matching TRBD1. The V gene end was trimmed by 3 bases and the J gene end by 4 bases; junction bases not matched to a gene: 5. The CDR3 contains 15 residues. CDR1 and CDR2 (germline): SEHNR, FQNEAQ (reference sequence). The CDR3 coding sequence is TGTGCCAGCAGCTTGACGGGACAGGGGACCTATGGCTACACCTTC. Protein product: CASSLTGQGTYGYTF.

The chain links TRBV28 to TRBJ2-4, with TRBD1 identical over 9 bases. With 5 bases clipped from V and 2 bases from J, the junction kept 4 bases outside the gene matches. Germline-derived CDR1 and CDR2 are MDHEN and SYDVKM. CDR3 length equals 15 residues. The CDR3: CASSPGTGTKNIQYF. The CDR3, as DNA: TGTGCCAGCAGTCCGGGGACAGGGACCAAAAACATTCAGTACTTC. Drawing the rest from reference TRBV28 and TRBJ2-4, the complete variable domain is DVKVTQSSRYLVKRTGEKVFLECVQDMDHENMFWYRQDPGLGLRLIYFSYDVKMKEKGDIPEGYSVSREKKERFSLILESASTNQTSMYLCASSPGTGTKNIQYFGAGTRLSVL.

The CDR3 region has the DNA TGTGCCAGCAGTTTGGGATTTGTTTGGGACAGGGAATCCTACGAGCAGTACTTC. Its translation is CASSLGFVWDRESYEQYF. This chain links TRBV28 with TRBJ2-7, with 9 bases matching TRBD1. CDR1 and CDR2 from the germline V gene are MDHEN and SYDVKM. V trimming: 3 bases; J trimming: 1 base; junction bases outside the gene matches: 13. The CDR3 covers 18 residues. Based on the CDR3 plus reference TRBV28 and TRBJ2-7, the full variable domain is DVKVTQSSRYLVKRTGEKVFLECVQDMDHENMFWYRQDPGLGLRLIYFSYDVKMKEKGDIPEGYSVSREKKERFSLILESASTNQTSMYLCASSLGFVWDRESYEQYFGPGTRLTVT.

This clone has only one observation. CDR3 loop: CASSKGQGPLDGYTF. DNA for the CDR3: TGCGCCAGCAGCAAAGGACAGGGTCCCTTAGATGGCTACACCTTC. The chain combines TRBV4-1 with TRBJ1-2, with TRBD1 matching 8 bases. Germline values: CDR1 MGHRA, CDR2 YSYEKL. The J segment lost 6 bases and the V segment lost 5 bases, leaving 11 bases of the junction unmatched. This CDR3 contains 15 residues.

The V gene is TRBV14, the J gene TRBJ2-5; no definite D call. Deletions cut 3 bases from V and 7 bases from J, with 6 bases between. The CDR3 spans 11 residues. Germline assignment: CDR1 SGHDN and CDR2 FVKESK. CDR3 residues: CASSHGGTQYF. The CDR3 DNA sequence: TGTGCCAGCAGCCATGGCGGGACCCAGTACTTC.

This clone showed up just a few times. The J gene is TRBJ2-3, the V gene TRBV5-1; 9 nucleotides agree with TRBD2. With 1 base clipped from V and 1 base from J, the junction kept 4 bases outside the gene matches. From germline, CDR1 is SGHRS and CDR2 YFSETQ. This CDR3 has 16 amino acids. CDR3 amino acids: CASSLMASGGTDTQYF. Here the CDR3 DNA reads TGCGCCAGCAGCTTGATGGCTAGCGGGGGCACAGATACGCAGTATTTT.

V gene TRBV7-8 combines with J gene TRBJ1-6; D remains unclear. Trimming took off 1 base at V and 7 bases at J, with 11 bases between the two ends. The CDR3 loop spans 15 amino acids. The germline V gene has CDR1 SGHVS and CDR2 FQNEAQ. The DNA of the CDR3 is TGTGCCAGCAGCTTAGGGCTCCCGTTGAATTCACCCCTCCACTTT. Amino acids: CASSLGLPLNSPLHF.

The chain recombines TRBV15 with TRBJ2-7; 7 bases map to TRBD1. This CDR3 contains 14 residues. CDR1 is LNHNV and CDR2 is YYDKDF in the germline V gene (reference sequence). Unmatched junction bases numbered 7, after V lost 7 bases and J lost 1 base. CDR3: CATKPGTDSYEQYF. Written as DNA, the CDR3 is TGTGCCACCAAGCCCGGGACAGATTCCTACGAGCAGTACTTC. Complete variable domain (other parts from reference TRBV15 and TRBJ2-7): DAMVIQNPRYQVTQFGKPVTLSCSQTLNHNVMYWYQQKSSQAPKLLFHYYDKDFNNEADTPDNFQSRRPNTSFCFLDIRSPGLGDTAMYLCATKPGTDSYEQYFGPGTRLTVT.

This chain links TRBV18 with TRBJ2-5, with unresolved D. Germline loops: CDR1 KGHSH, CDR2 LQKENI. The CDR3 is made up of 13 amino acids. V was shortened by 3 bases and J by 5 bases, with 10 bases between the two germline ends. The CDR3 coding sequence is TGTGCCAGCTCACCGCTAAACGGGGAGACCCAGTACTTC. Translation gives CASSPLNGETQYF.

The CDR3, as DNA: TGTGCCAGCAGGCCGTATCAGGGTACGGATAATTCACCCCTCCACTTT. This gives the protein CASRPYQGTDNSPLHF. V usage is TRBV4-2 and J usage is TRBJ1-6, with D tentatively TRBD1 (5 bases). Germline V gene sequence: CDR1 LGHNA, CDR2 YNFKEQ. CDR3 length: 16 residues. V was cut by 6 bases and J by 5 bases, with 17 bases left in between.

Concerning this clone: One junction end disagrees with the germline gene, perhaps due to a read error. This rearrangement joins TRBV7-9 to TRBJ1-1, with D unclear. The CDR3 has 13 residues. Germline lookup yields CDR1 SEHNR and CDR2 FQNEAQ (reference sequence). The CDR3 DNA sequence: TGTTCCAGCAGCTACGACATGAACACTGAAGCTTTCTTT. It translates to CSSSYDMNTEAFF.

The chain has TRBV2 and TRBJ1-2; 8 bases are a match to TRBD1. This CDR3 comprises 14 residues. CDR1 is SNHLY and CDR2 is FYNNEI in the germline V gene. J lost 4 bases, V lost 3 bases, and 4 bases had no gene match. CDR3 protein: CASSDGDRGYGYTF. CDR3 DNA: TGTGCCAGCAGTGATGGAGACAGGGGCTATGGCTACACCTTC.